This T cell receptor beta chain was sequenced in a study of early T cells in non-severe SARS-CoV-2 infection. This clonotype has at least ten counts. TCRdb called the 5' RACE reads again in MiXCR, with one record for every CDR3 protein. The sample records tens of thousands of distinct CDR3 sequences, 10% being singletons. V was cut by 4 bases and J by 4 bases, with 8 bases left in between. The CDR3 covers 12 residues. Germline lookup yields CDR1 SEHNR and CDR2 FQNEAQ (reference sequence). This sequence joins TRBV7-9 and TRBJ2-7; unclear D gene. The sequence derives from an adult who was a healthcare worker with PCR-confirmed SARS-CoV-2 infection or an uninfected control (not recorded which). The source material was whole blood, sampled at baseline. CDR3 in amino acids: CASSSLGYEQYF. DNA for the CDR3: TGTGCCAGCAGCTCCCTGGGGTACGAGCAGTACTTC.